This record looks at one T cell receptor beta chain sequence and its context. The antigen is not known. Profiling relied on immunoSEQ multiplex PCR, and the TCRdb table lists in-frame clones only, not all of them. The sample consists of 130,000 or so clones, approximately 91% of them appearing once. The data belong to a study of T cell responses to AZD1222 COVID-19 vaccine. About the study: Second-dose recipients at about 4 or about 12 weeks were treated as one pooled group. Regarding the study as a whole: Increases in Spike-specific TCR breadth and depth were seen after two AZD1222 doses.

Trimming stripped 4 bases from V and 0 bases from J, with 8 bases between. CDR3 length equals 14 residues. In germline, CDR1 is SNHLY, CDR2 FYNNEI. The genes are TRBV2 and TRBJ2-3; possibly TRBD2 for D (5 bases). The clonotype originates from an adult in good health. The specimen comprised peripheral blood, sampled on day 0 of AZD1222 vaccination. The CDR3 nucleotides read TGTGCCAGCAGTGTCAGGACTAGCACAGATACGCAGTATTTT. Protein sequence: CASSVRTSTDTQYF.